This T cell receptor beta chain emerged from a study of blood T cell repertoires in COVID-19 (dated by TCRdb to the early 2020s). For the study in its entirety: Samples from collaborators originated in the United States, Italy and Spain and spanned both the acute and convalescent phases of COVID-19. Sample metadata almost always included a de-identified subject ID, COVID-19 status, age in years and sex. The material from the prospective study consisted of cDNA or gDNA derived from T cells, B-cell-depleted T cells, or PBMCs. The repertoires were made available in a free public database intended to serve as a resource for research on the immune response to SARS-CoV-2. The samples were drawn from the first 160 participants of the ongoing ImmuneRACE study and from roughly 1,300 subjects provided by 6 global collaborators. Subjects who had been exposed to COVID-19, were actively infected with it, or had recovered from it provided the deeply sampled blood TCRbeta repertoires that made up the dataset. HLA class I and class II types, where available, came from metadata supplied by the sample provider rather than from assay-based typing. Results the study describes overall, beyond this receptor: The quantity of clinical and demographic metadata differed by source and by participant and was supplied without curation.

Points on this clone: It has no known antigen specificity. Per-nucleotide qualities are absent, and no much larger clonotype sits a single base away.

TCRbeta CDR3 regions were amplified from genomic DNA by means of the immunoSEQ Assay, a bias-controlled multiplex PCR. Concerning the study's data processing: Within the assay, amplification of reference gene primers was used to estimate how many nucleated cells each sample contained. To quantify the absolute abundance of each unique TCRbeta CDR3 rearrangement, sequence reads were collapsed and filtered. For each sample, productive Simpson clonality was calculated as the square root of Simpson's diversity index across productive rearrangements. Imported from immuneACCESS, the table was reduced by TCRdb to in-frame sequences with V and J called. These copies leave out some clones; in studies compared against another copy, an unresolved V gene accounts for under half, and the cause of the remainder is not known. V and J calls and clone size follow that table, whereas D and trimming were derived from the DNA. The sample profile shows about 48,000 clones; approximately 88% of them were found once. The ten most abundant clones make up around 50% of the sample.

Each collaborating institution followed its own protocols to collect whole blood in K2EDTA tubes. For TCRbeta analysis, collaborators shipped samples as frozen whole blood, isolated PBMCs, or DNA extracted from either of those sample types. Taken from the germline V gene, the CDR1 and CDR2 loops are ENHRY and SYGVKD. The CDR3 contains 13 residues, cysteine and phenylalanine counted. Only the CDR3 portion is preserved as DNA: 39 bases, with reading frame beginning at the first base. The junction shows trimming of 7 bases on V and 1 base on J, plus 5 bases between the germline ends. The specimen was peripheral blood. This chain joins TRBV10-3 to TRBJ2-6; the D gene is unclear. This clonotype was sampled from a man between 65 and 85 years old with acute or convalescent COVID-19. The DNA sequence is TGTGCCATCACCGCGTCTGGGGCCAACGTCCTGACTTTC. It is translated as CAITASGANVLTF.